This T cell receptor beta chain derives from a study of T-cell memory formation after mild COVID-19. TCRdb independently ran MiXCR on the 5' RACE reads; one entry per CDR3 protein. The sample lists 250,000 to 300,000 distinct CDR3 sequences, approximately 19% occurring once. Study conclusions and caveats: Mainly CM and EM harbored the contracting CD4+ clones; mainly EMRA harbored the CD8+ ones.

Germline V gene sequence: CDR1 LGHDT, CDR2 YNNKEL (reference sequence). This CDR3 comprises 13 residues. The V end was cut by 7 bases, the J end by 16 bases, with 23 bases between. This clonotype has a handful of counts. No antigen is known for it. This rearrangement joins TRBV3-1 to TRBJ2-4; no reliable D call. The sample comprised PBMCs or a T cell subset sorted from them (not recorded which). This sequence originates from a man between 18 and 29 years old who had mild COVID-19 (a few samples of this study predate the infection). Cell type and time point are not known. The CDR3 bases are TGTGCCAGCATTAAACCGGGTGGCGGCGGATCATACTTC. Encoded protein: CASIKPGGGGSYF.